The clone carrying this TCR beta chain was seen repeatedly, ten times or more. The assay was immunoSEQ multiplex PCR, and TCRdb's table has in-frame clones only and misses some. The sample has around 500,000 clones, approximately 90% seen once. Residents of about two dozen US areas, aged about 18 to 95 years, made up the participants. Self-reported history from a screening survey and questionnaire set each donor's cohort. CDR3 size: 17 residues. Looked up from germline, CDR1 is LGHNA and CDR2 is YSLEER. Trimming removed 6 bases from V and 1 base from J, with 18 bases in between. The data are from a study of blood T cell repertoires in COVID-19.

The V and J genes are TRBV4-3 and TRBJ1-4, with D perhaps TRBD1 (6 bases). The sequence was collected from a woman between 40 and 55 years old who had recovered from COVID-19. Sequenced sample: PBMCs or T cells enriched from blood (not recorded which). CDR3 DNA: TGCGCCAGCAGTCCTGACAGGACCCTCCGAACTAATGAAAAACTGTTTTTT. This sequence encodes CASSPDRTLRTNEKLFF.